A selection of T cell receptor beta chains follows, all from one sample in a study of blood T cell repertoires in COVID-19. Repertoires were generated with immunoSEQ multiplex PCR, while TCRdb's copy carries only in-frame clones and drops some. The data show some 14,000 clones, with around 90% seen just once and around 15% held by the top ten. Sequenced: peripheral blood. The receptors stem from a human donor in a cohort sampled during active COVID-19. Both conserved end residues are part of each CDR3. Fields, in order: V gene, D gene, clone size, J gene, CDR3 DNA, CDR3 protein. The D gene is left open where the match is weak. A clone size is listed for some rows: how often the clone was seen (once, few, many), or a class if it is expanded.

V gene: TRBV7-2; D gene: .; clone size: .; J gene: TRBJ1-4; CDR3 DNA: TGTGCCAGCAGCTCAGCCCGGACTGTAATTAATGAAAAACTGTTTTTT; CDR3 protein: CASSSARTVINEKLFF
V gene: TRBV28; D gene: TRBD1; clone size: .; J gene: TRBJ1-5; CDR3 DNA: TGTGCCAGCCGATCAGGGGGCATGAGCAATCAGCCCCAGCATTTT; CDR3 protein: CASRSGGMSNQPQHF
V gene: TRBV10-1; D gene: .; clone size: .; J gene: TRBJ1-1; CDR3 DNA: TGCGCCAGCAGCCCGAACAGGAGAGAAGCTTTCTTT; CDR3 protein: CASSPNRREAFF
V gene: TRBV16; D gene: TRBD1; clone size: .; J gene: TRBJ2-3; CDR3 DNA: TGTGCCAGCAGCAGACTCGGGACAGCGGGCACAGATACGCAGTATTTT; CDR3 protein: CASSRLGTAGTDTQYF
V gene: TRBV29-1; D gene: TRBD1; clone size: .; J gene: TRBJ1-5; CDR3 DNA: TGCAGCGTTATCTTCACAGGGGGCGGTCAGCCCCAGCATTTT; CDR3 protein: CSVIFTGGGQPQHF
V gene: TRBV29-1; D gene: .; clone size: .; J gene: TRBJ2-7; CDR3 DNA: TGCAGCGTTAAGCGGGACACATCCTACGAGCAGTACTTC; CDR3 protein: CSVKRDTSYEQYF
V gene: TRBV24-1; D gene: TRBD2; clone size: .; J gene: TRBJ2-1; CDR3 DNA: TGTGCCACCAGTGATTTTTGGAGCGGGGGAGACCTTAAAAATGAGCAGTTCTTC; CDR3 protein: CATSDFWSGGDLKNEQFF
V gene: TRBV11-2; D gene: .; clone size: .; J gene: TRBJ2-1; CDR3 DNA: TGTGCCAGCAGCTCGTCCGCAGGGGTAGAGCAGTTCTTC; CDR3 protein: CASSSSAGVEQFF
V gene: TRBV7-9; D gene: .; clone size: .; J gene: TRBJ1-4; CDR3 DNA: TGTGCCAGCAGCGTACCGATAGCAACTAATGAAAAACTGTTTTTT; CDR3 protein: CASSVPIATNEKLFF
V gene: TRBV6-5; D gene: TRBD2; clone size: .; J gene: TRBJ2-1; CDR3 DNA: TGTGCCAGCATGCCAAGCGGGGGGGCACGGAATGAGCAGTTCTTC; CDR3 protein: CASMPSGGARNEQFF
V gene: TRBV7-6; D gene: .; clone size: .; J gene: TRBJ1-1; CDR3 DNA: TGTGCCAGCAGCCCCCGTGGCGGGCGGAACACTGAAGCTTTCTTT; CDR3 protein: CASSPRGGRNTEAFF
V gene: TRBV5-1; D gene: TRBD2; clone size: .; J gene: TRBJ2-3; CDR3 DNA: TGCGCCAGCAGCCCGCCCCGGGGGGAGACCCCAGATACGCAGTATTTT; CDR3 protein: CASSPPRGETPDTQYF
V gene: TRBV6-5; D gene: TRBD2; clone size: .; J gene: TRBJ2-7; CDR3 DNA: TGTGCCAGCAGTTACATGGCGGGAGGGGGCGAGCAGTACTTC; CDR3 protein: CASSYMAGGGEQYF
V gene: TRBV30; D gene: TRBD1; clone size: medium-sized; J gene: TRBJ1-1; CDR3 DNA: TGTGCCTGGACAAGGGACAGCAACACTGAAGCTTTCTTT; CDR3 protein: CAWTRDSNTEAFF
V gene: TRBV5-4; D gene: TRBD1; clone size: .; J gene: TRBJ1-2; CDR3 DNA: TGTGCCAGCAGCGACCCGGGACAGGATAACTATGGCTACACCTTC; CDR3 protein: CASSDPGQDNYGYTF
V gene: TRBV19; D gene: TRBD1; clone size: .; J gene: TRBJ2-2; CDR3 DNA: TGTGCCAGTAGGAGAGCTATAGACAGGGTGACCGGGGAGCTGTTTTTT; CDR3 protein: CASRRAIDRVTGELFF
V gene: TRBV7-8; D gene: TRBD2; clone size: .; J gene: TRBJ2-1; CDR3 DNA: TGTGCCATCGCGAAGACTGGGACTACCTTTGGTGAGCAGTTCTTC; CDR3 protein: CAIAKTGTTFGEQFF
V gene: TRBV5-1; D gene: TRBD2; clone size: .; J gene: TRBJ2-2; CDR3 DNA: TGCGCCAGCAGCTTGGCCGGTAGCGGGGGGACGAACACCGGGGAGCTGTTTTTT; CDR3 protein: CASSLAGSGGTNTGELFF
V gene: TRBV5-6; D gene: .; clone size: .; J gene: TRBJ2-1; CDR3 DNA: TGTGCCAGCAGCTTGGGACTGACCTCCTACAATGAGCAGTTCTTC; CDR3 protein: CASSLGLTSYNEQFF
V gene: TRBV27; D gene: TRBD2; clone size: once; J gene: TRBJ2-7; CDR3 DNA: TGTGCCAGCAGTTTCTGGGTCGGCGGGAGCGTCTCCTACGAGCAGTACTTC; CDR3 protein: CASSFWVGGSVSYEQYF
V gene: TRBV15; D gene: TRBD2; clone size: .; J gene: TRBJ2-3; CDR3 DNA: TGTGCCACCAGCAGAGGAAGCGGGACAGGAACTAGCGGGAGAATAACAGATACGCAGTATTTT; CDR3 protein: CATSRGSGTGTSGRITDTQYF
V gene: TRBV28; D gene: .; clone size: .; J gene: TRBJ2-3; CDR3 DNA: TGTGCCAGCAGGCCAGGTGGGGAATGGGGCCCAGATACGCAGTATTTT; CDR3 protein: CASRPGGEWGPDTQYF
V gene: TRBV27; D gene: TRBD2; clone size: .; J gene: TRBJ2-2; CDR3 DNA: TGTGCCAGCAGTTTAGCGGGAGCTGATCCCGGGGAGCTGTTTTTT; CDR3 protein: CASSLAGADPGELFF
V gene: TRBV24-1; D gene: TRBD1; clone size: few; J gene: TRBJ1-1; CDR3 DNA: TGTGCCACCAGACCGGGACAGGGTATGGAGGCTTTCTTT; CDR3 protein: CATRPGQGMEAFF
V gene: TRBV7-9; D gene: .; clone size: .; J gene: TRBJ2-7; CDR3 DNA: TGTGCCAGCAGCTTAGGCGGCAGCACCTACGAGCAGTACTTC; CDR3 protein: CASSLGGSTYEQYF
V gene: TRBV5-1; D gene: TRBD2; clone size: .; J gene: TRBJ2-3; CDR3 DNA: TGCGCCAGCAGCTTATCGGGACTAGCGGGAGGGCCGCGGACAGATACGCAGTATTTT; CDR3 protein: CASSLSGLAGGPRTDTQYF
V gene: TRBV28; D gene: .; clone size: .; J gene: TRBJ1-4; CDR3 DNA: TGTGCCAGCAGTCCCCCTCGGGGGGGATCGGAAAAACTGTTTTTT; CDR3 protein: CASSPPRGGSEKLFF
V gene: TRBV10-3; D gene: TRBD1; clone size: once; J gene: TRBJ2-7; CDR3 DNA: TGTGCCATCAGTGAGTCGCGACAGGGGGCTGAAGAGCAGTACTTC; CDR3 protein: CAISESRQGAEEQYF
V gene: TRBV27; D gene: TRBD2; clone size: .; J gene: TRBJ2-3; CDR3 DNA: TGTGCCACCTATCGGACTAGCGGGCCACGCACAGATACGCAGTATTTT; CDR3 protein: CATYRTSGPRTDTQYF
V gene: TRBV19; D gene: TRBD1; clone size: .; J gene: TRBJ2-1; CDR3 DNA: TGTGCCAGTAGTCCTCGGCGACAGGGCAATGAGCAGTTCTTC; CDR3 protein: CASSPRRQGNEQFF
V gene: TRBV6-5; D gene: TRBD2; clone size: .; J gene: TRBJ2-3; CDR3 DNA: TGTGCCAGCAGCTCCAGCGGACTAGGCACAGATACGCAGTATTTT; CDR3 protein: CASSSSGLGTDTQYF
V gene: TRBV4-3; D gene: TRBD2; clone size: .; J gene: TRBJ2-3; CDR3 DNA: TGCGCCAGCAGCCCCGCCCTAGCGGGGGGGCTTGGAGATACGCAGTATTTT; CDR3 protein: CASSPALAGGLGDTQYF
V gene: TRBV5-4; D gene: TRBD1; clone size: .; J gene: TRBJ1-2; CDR3 DNA: TGTGCCAGCAGCTCCGAGACAGGGAGCTATGGCTACACCTTC; CDR3 protein: CASSSETGSYGYTF
V gene: TRBV7-2; D gene: .; clone size: .; J gene: TRBJ2-3; CDR3 DNA: TGTGCCAGCAGCACCCGGCTAGCAGCAGATACGCAGTATTTT; CDR3 protein: CASSTRLAADTQYF
V gene: TRBV6-5; D gene: .; clone size: .; J gene: TRBJ2-7; CDR3 DNA: TGTGCCAGCAGTTACTTTAGGAGCTCCTACGAGCAGTACTTC; CDR3 protein: CASSYFRSSYEQYF
V gene: TRBV10-2; D gene: .; clone size: .; J gene: TRBJ2-4; CDR3 DNA: TGCGCCAGCAGGGACACAGGGCTAGGAAACATTCAGTACTTC; CDR3 protein: CASRDTGLGNIQYF
V gene: TRBV15; D gene: .; clone size: .; J gene: TRBJ2-2; CDR3 DNA: TGTGCCACCAGCGGGGTCGGGAGAGGTACCGGGGAGCTGTTTTTT; CDR3 protein: CATSGVGRGTGELFF
V gene: TRBV6-5; D gene: .; clone size: .; J gene: TRBJ2-5; CDR3 DNA: TGTGCCAGCACCCCGACTCGAGACAGGGAGACCCAGTACTTC; CDR3 protein: CASTPTRDRETQYF
V gene: TRBV28; D gene: TRBD1; clone size: .; J gene: TRBJ1-5; CDR3 DNA: TGTGCCAGTCTAAGGACAGGGGGCAATCAGCCCCAGCATTTT; CDR3 protein: CASLRTGGNQPQHF
V gene: TRBV6-2/TRBV6-3; D gene: TRBD2; clone size: .; J gene: TRBJ2-1; CDR3 DNA: TGTGCCAGCAGTTACCTAGCCGCGGCGGGGGGCCCAAAAAGGTTCTTC; CDR3 protein: CASSYLAAAGGPKRFF
V gene: TRBV27; D gene: .; clone size: .; J gene: TRBJ2-7; CDR3 DNA: TGTGCCAGCAAAAATAGGGGATACTCCTACGAGCAGTACTTC; CDR3 protein: CASKNRGYSYEQYF
V gene: TRBV6-1; D gene: .; clone size: .; J gene: TRBJ1-2; CDR3 DNA: TGTGCCAGCAGTGAAGCTGACAGAGCTAACTATGGCTACACCTTC; CDR3 protein: CASSEADRANYGYTF
V gene: TRBV29-1; D gene: TRBD1; clone size: .; J gene: TRBJ2-2; CDR3 DNA: TGCAGCGTTGAGGGGACAGGGCGCACCGGGGAGCTGTTTTTT; CDR3 protein: CSVEGTGRTGELFF
V gene: TRBV19; D gene: .; clone size: .; J gene: TRBJ1-2; CDR3 DNA: TGTGCCAGTACCCCCGTGAGGGCACACTATGGCTACACCTTC; CDR3 protein: CASTPVRAHYGYTF
V gene: TRBV18; D gene: .; clone size: .; J gene: TRBJ2-3; CDR3 DNA: TGTGCCAGCTCATCAGAAGGACACAGCACAGATACGCAGTATTTT; CDR3 protein: CASSSEGHSTDTQYF